This T cell receptor beta chain was retrieved from a study of blood T cell repertoires in COVID-19. Study details: Both acute and convalescent COVID-19 samples were obtained from the United States, Italy and Spain. The cDNA or gDNA used as material had been derived from T cells, B-cell-depleted T cells, or PBMCs.

This CDR3 comprises 15 residues. Trimming took 4 bases from V and 5 from J; bases not matched to a gene: 3. Germline V gene lookup returns CDR1 LGHDT and CDR2 YNNKEL (reference sequence). In the original workflow: Quantification of nucleated cells was approximated via reference gene primer amplification. The data were produced by immunoSEQ multiplex PCR, yet TCRdb's version contains in-frame clones alone and is incomplete. That table furnishes V, J and clone size, whereas the DNA furnished D and trimming. Of about 48,000 clones listed, around 87% were seen once; the top ten hold 15%. The clonotype was recovered from a human donor in a cohort sampled during active COVID-19. This chain links TRBV3-1 (or the pseudogene TRBV3-2) with TRBJ2-1; TRBD2 agrees at 12 bases. The sample consisted of peripheral blood. CDR3 sequence: CASSPGLAGNNEQFF. In nucleotides, the CDR3 is TGTGCCAGCAGCCCGGGACTAGCGGGTAACAATGAGCAGTTCTTC.